The present T cell receptor beta chain was sequenced within a study of CD8+CD57+ T cells in acquired aplastic anemia. Overall study context: The sorted CD4+ and CD8+ cells yielded an average approximately 3.2 ug of DNA. General study results and limits: Patients versus controls showed no significant CD8+ Simpson's diversity difference. In common between the patients and the controls were twenty-nine CD8+ CDR3 sequences.

Those patients picked for sequencing had displayed CD8+CD57+ cell expansion on flow cytometry. As a group, the patients uniformly had severe acquired aplastic anemia. The trim removed 5 bases at V and 4 bases at J, leaving 7 bases unmatched. Per the germline V gene, CDR1 is PRHDT and CDR2 is FYEKMQ (reference sequence). CDR3 size: 16 residues. As to this clonotype: Its antigen is not known.

Investigators profiled TCR beta VDJ and CDR3 from genomic DNA template. TCRdb re-analysed the reads in MiXCR, keeping a single row per CDR3 protein. The sample consists of hundreds of thousands of distinct CDR3 sequences, around 33% of them appearing once. This receptor was taken from a human donor with aplastic anemia. Sequencing was performed on sorted CD4+, CD8+, or CD8+CD57+ T cells (not recorded which) from PBMCs. The J gene is TRBJ2-5, the V gene TRBV13; 13 bases fit TRBD2. This CDR3 is CASSTRLAGGRETQYF. The CDR3 bases are TGTGCCAGCAGCACAAGACTAGCGGGAGGCAGAGAGACCCAGTACTTC.